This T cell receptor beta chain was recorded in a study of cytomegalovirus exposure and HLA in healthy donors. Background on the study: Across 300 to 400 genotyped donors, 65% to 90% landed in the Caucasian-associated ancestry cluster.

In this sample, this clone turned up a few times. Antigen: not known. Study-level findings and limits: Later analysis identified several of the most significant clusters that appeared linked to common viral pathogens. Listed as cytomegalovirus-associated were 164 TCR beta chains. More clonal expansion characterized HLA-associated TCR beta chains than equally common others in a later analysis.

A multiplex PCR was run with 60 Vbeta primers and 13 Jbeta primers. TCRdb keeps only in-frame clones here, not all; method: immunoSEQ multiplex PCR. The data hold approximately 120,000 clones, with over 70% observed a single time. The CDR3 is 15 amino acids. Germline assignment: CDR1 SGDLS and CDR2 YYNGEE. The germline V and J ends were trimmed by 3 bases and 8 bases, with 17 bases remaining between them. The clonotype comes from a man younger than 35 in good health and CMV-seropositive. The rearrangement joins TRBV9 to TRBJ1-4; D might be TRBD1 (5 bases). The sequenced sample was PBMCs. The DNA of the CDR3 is TGTGCCAGCAGCGCAAGCGGGACTATGGCGGAAAAACTGTTTTTT. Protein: CASSASGTMAEKLFF.